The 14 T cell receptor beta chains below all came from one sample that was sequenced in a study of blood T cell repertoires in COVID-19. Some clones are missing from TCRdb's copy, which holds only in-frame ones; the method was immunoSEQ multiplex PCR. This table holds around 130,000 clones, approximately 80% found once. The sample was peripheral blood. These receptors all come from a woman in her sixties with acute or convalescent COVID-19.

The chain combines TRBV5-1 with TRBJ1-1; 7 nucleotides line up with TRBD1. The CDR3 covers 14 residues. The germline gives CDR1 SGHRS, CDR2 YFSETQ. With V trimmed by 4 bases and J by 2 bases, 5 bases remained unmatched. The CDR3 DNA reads TGCGCCAGCAGCGCCAGGACAGGTAACACTGAAGCTTTCTTT. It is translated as CASSARTGNTEAFF.

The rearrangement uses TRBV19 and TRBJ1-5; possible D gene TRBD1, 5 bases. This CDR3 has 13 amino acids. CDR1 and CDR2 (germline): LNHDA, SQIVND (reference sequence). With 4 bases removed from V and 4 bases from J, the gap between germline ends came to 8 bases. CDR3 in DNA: TGTGCCAGTAGTACACAGGTAAATCAGCCCCAGCATTTT. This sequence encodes CASSTQVNQPQHF.

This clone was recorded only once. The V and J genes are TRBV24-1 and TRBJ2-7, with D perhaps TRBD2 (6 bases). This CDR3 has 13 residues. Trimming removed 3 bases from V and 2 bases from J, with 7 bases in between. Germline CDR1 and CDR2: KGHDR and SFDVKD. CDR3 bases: TGTGCCACCAGTGATGGGGGGACCTACGAGCAGTACTTC. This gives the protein CATSDGGTYEQYF.

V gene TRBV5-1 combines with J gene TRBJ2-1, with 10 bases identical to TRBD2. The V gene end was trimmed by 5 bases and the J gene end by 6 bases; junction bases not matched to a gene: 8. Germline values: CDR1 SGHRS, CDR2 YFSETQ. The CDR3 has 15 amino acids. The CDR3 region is CASRLAGQITNEQFF. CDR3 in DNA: TGCGCCAGCAGACTAGCGGGGCAAATTACCAATGAGCAGTTCTTC.

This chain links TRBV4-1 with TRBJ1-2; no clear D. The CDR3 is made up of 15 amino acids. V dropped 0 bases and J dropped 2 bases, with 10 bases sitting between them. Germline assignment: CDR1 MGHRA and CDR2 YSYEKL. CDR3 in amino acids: CASSQDDGENYGYTF. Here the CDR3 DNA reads TGCGCCAGCAGCCAAGATGACGGAGAAAACTATGGCTACACCTTC.

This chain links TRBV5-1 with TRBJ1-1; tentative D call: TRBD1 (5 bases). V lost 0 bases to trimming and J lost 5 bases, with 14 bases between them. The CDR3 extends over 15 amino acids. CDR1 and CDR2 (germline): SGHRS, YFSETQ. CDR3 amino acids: CASSLGGQGLTEAFF. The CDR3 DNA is TGCGCCAGCAGCTTGGGTGGCCAGGGACTAACTGAAGCTTTCTTT.

The CDR3 loop is CASSLPVRGSNQPQHF. CDR3 bases: TGTGCCAGCAGCCTCCCCGTGCGCGGAAGCAATCAGCCCCAGCATTTT. The J gene is TRBJ1-5, the V gene TRBV7-2; no definite D call. The germline V and J ends were trimmed by 5 bases and 1 base, with 15 bases remaining between them. The CDR3 is 16 residues long. CDR1 and CDR2 from the germline V gene are SGHTA and FQGNSA.

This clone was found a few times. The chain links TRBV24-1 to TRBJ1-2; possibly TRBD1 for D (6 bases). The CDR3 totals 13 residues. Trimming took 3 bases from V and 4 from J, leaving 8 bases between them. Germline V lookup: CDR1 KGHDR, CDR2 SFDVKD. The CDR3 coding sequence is TGTGCCACCAGTGATATGACAGGCTATGGCTACACCTTC. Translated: CATSDMTGYGYTF.

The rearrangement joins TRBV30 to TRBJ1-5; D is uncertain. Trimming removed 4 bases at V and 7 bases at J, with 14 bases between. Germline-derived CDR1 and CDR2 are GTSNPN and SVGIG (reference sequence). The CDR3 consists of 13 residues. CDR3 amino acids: CAWTRGSEQPQHF. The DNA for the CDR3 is TGTGCCTGGACCCGGGGAAGTGAGCAGCCCCAGCATTTT.

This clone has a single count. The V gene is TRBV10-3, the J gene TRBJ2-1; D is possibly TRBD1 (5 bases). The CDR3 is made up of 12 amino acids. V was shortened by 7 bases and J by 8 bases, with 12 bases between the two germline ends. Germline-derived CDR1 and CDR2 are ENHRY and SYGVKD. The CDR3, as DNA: TGTGCCATCAAAATCAGGGAATATGAGCAGTTCTTC. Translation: CAIKIREYEQFF.

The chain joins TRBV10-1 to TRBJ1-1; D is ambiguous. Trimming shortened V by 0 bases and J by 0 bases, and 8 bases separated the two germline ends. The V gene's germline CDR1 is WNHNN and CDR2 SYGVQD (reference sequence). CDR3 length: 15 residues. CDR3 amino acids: CASSESRQLNTEAFF. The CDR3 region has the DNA TGCGCCAGCAGTGAGTCGCGGCAGCTGAACACTGAAGCTTTCTTT.

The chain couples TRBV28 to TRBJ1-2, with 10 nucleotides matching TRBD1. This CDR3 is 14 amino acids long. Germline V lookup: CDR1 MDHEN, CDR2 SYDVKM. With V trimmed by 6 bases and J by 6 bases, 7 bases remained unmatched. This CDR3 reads CASRTAGTGDGYTF. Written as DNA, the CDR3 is TGTGCCAGCAGAACAGCCGGGACAGGGGATGGCTACACCTTC.

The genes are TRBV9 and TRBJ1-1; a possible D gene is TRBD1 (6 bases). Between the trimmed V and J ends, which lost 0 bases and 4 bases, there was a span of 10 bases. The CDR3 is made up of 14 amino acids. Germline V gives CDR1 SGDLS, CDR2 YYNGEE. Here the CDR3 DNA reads TGTGCCAGCAGCGTAGTGGGGGCGAGCACTGAAGCTTTCTTT. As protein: CASSVVGASTEAFF. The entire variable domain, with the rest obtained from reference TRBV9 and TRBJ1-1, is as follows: DSGVTQTPKHLITATGQRVTLRCSPRSGDLSVYWYQQSLDQGLQFLIQYYNGEERAKGNILERFSAQQFPDLHSELNLSSLELGDSALYFCASSVVGASTEAFFGQGTRLTVV.

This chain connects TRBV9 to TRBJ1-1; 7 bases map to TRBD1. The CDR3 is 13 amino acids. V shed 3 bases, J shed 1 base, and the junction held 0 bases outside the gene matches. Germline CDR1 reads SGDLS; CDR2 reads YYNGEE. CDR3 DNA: TGTGCCAGCAGCGCAGGGGGGAACACTGAAGCTTTCTTT. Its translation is CASSAGGNTEAFF. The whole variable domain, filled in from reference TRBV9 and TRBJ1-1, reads DSGVTQTPKHLITATGQRVTLRCSPRSGDLSVYWYQQSLDQGLQFLIQYYNGEERAKGNILERFSAQQFPDLHSELNLSSLELGDSALYFCASSAGGNTEAFFGQGTRLTVV.